This TCR beta chain was sequenced during a study of regulatory dendritic cells for organ transplantation. Overall study: Monocytes received vitamin D3 on days 0 and 4, IL-10 on day 4. Dendritic cell cultures received LPS on day 6.

CFSE-labeled sorted T cells met regulatory or mature dendritic cells for four to five days. FACS sorted CD4+ or CD8+ T cells into CD45RA+ naive and CD45RO+ memory. Between the trimmed V and J ends, which lost 0 bases and 2 bases, there was a span of 8 bases. Germline V CDR1 and CDR2: LNHNV, YYDKDF (reference sequence). The CDR3 extends over 15 amino acids. Assay used: immunoSEQ multiplex PCR; TCRdb lists only in-frame clones, some missing. The table has several thousand clones, roughly 70% seen once. This clone was detected only once. The target antigen is unknown. Sequencing was carried out using memory CD8+ T cells from blood cultured with dendritic cells. The sample's subset: CD45RO+ memory T cells. The origin of this receptor is a human donor in good health. This chain links TRBV15 with TRBJ1-5; no clear D gene. The DNA for the CDR3 is TGTGCCACCAGCAGAGATCTGGCAGGCAATCAGCCCCAGCATTTT. As protein: CATSRDLAGNQPQHF.